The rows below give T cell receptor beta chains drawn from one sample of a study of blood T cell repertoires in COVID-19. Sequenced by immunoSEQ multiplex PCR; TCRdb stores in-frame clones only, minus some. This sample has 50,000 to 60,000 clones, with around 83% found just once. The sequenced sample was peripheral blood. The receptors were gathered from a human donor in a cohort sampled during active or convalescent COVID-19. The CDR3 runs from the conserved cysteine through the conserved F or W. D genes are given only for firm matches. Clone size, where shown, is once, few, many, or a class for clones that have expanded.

cdr3_nt: TGTGCCAGCAGGTTTAGCGGGGGGGACTCCTACAATGAGCAGTTCTTC; cdr3_aa: CASRFSGGDSYNEQFF; d_call: TRBD2; j_call: TRBJ2-1; clone_size: NA; v_call: TRBV5-5
cdr3_nt: TGCGCCAGCAGCTTGAGGACATGGAACACTGAAGCTTTCTTT; cdr3_aa: CASSLRTWNTEAFF; d_call: NA; j_call: TRBJ1-1; clone_size: once; v_call: TRBV5-1
cdr3_nt: TGTGCCAGCACCAGGGGTCTTCTCACTGAAGCTTTCTTT; cdr3_aa: CASTRGLLTEAFF; d_call: NA; j_call: TRBJ1-1; clone_size: NA; v_call: TRBV3-1/TRBV3-2
cdr3_nt: TGCACCAGCAGCCAAACACACCGGGGAGCTGTTTTT; cdr3_aa: CTSSQTHRGAVF; d_call: NA; j_call: TRBJ2-2; clone_size: NA; v_call: TRBV1
cdr3_nt: TGTGCCACCAGTGATTCCGGGACAGGGGAGGAGACCCAGTACTTC; cdr3_aa: CATSDSGTGEETQYF; d_call: TRBD1; j_call: TRBJ2-5; clone_size: few; v_call: TRBV24-1
cdr3_nt: TGTGCCAGTAGTATAGGGCCGGGAAGGGAAAACATTCAGTACTTC; cdr3_aa: CASSIGPGRENIQYF; d_call: NA; j_call: TRBJ2-4; clone_size: NA; v_call: TRBV19
cdr3_nt: TGTGCCAGCAGGGAAAGTACTACCACAGATACGCAGTATTTT; cdr3_aa: CASRESTTTDTQYF; d_call: NA; j_call: TRBJ2-3; clone_size: NA; v_call: TRBV6-4
cdr3_nt: TGTGCCAGCGGCACTTACAGGGGCGGCTACACCTTC; cdr3_aa: CASGTYRGGYTF; d_call: TRBD1; j_call: TRBJ1-2; clone_size: NA; v_call: TRBV12-3/TRBV12-4
cdr3_nt: TGTGCCAGCAGTCCCTCCCCGGGGGGGGGCTGGAGGAACACTGAAGCTTTCTTT; cdr3_aa: CASSPSPGGGWRNTEAFF; d_call: NA; j_call: TRBJ1-1; clone_size: NA; v_call: TRBV27
cdr3_nt: TGCGCCAGCAGCTTGAAAGGGGGACTAGGCTACAATGAGCAGTTCTTC; cdr3_aa: CASSLKGGLGYNEQFF; d_call: TRBD2; j_call: TRBJ2-1; clone_size: NA; v_call: TRBV5-1
cdr3_nt: TGTGCCAGCAGCTTTCAACAGGGGTCTGGAAACACCATATATTTT; cdr3_aa: CASSFQQGSGNTIYF; d_call: TRBD1; j_call: TRBJ1-3; clone_size: NA; v_call: TRBV7-9
cdr3_nt: TGTGCCAGCAGCTTAGGAGTCATGAACACTGAAGCTTTCTTT; cdr3_aa: CASSLGVMNTEAFF; d_call: NA; j_call: TRBJ1-1; clone_size: NA; v_call: TRBV7-9
cdr3_nt: TGTGCCAGCAGCTCCCTCGGCACTGAAGCTTTCTTT; cdr3_aa: CASSSLGTEAFF; d_call: NA; j_call: TRBJ1-1; clone_size: NA; v_call: TRBV3-1/TRBV3-2
cdr3_nt: TGCGCCAGCAGCTTGGTAGCGAAAGAGACCCAGTACTTC; cdr3_aa: CASSLVAKETQYF; d_call: NA; j_call: TRBJ2-5; clone_size: NA; v_call: TRBV5-1
cdr3_nt: TGTGCCAGCAGCTTAAAGTCTAGGGTGATAGCGGGGGGGCAAGAGACCCAGTACTTC; cdr3_aa: CASSLKSRVIAGGQETQYF; d_call: TRBD2; j_call: TRBJ2-5; clone_size: NA; v_call: TRBV7-8
cdr3_nt: TGTGCCAGCAGTGACCGGACAGGGTACGAGCAGTACTTC; cdr3_aa: CASSDRTGYEQYF; d_call: TRBD1; j_call: TRBJ2-7; clone_size: NA; v_call: TRBV25-1
cdr3_nt: TGTGCCAGCAGCGATCCAGGGGGCATCGTTTCACCCCTCCACTTT; cdr3_aa: CASSDPGGIVSPLHF; d_call: TRBD1; j_call: TRBJ1-6; clone_size: NA; v_call: TRBV6-5
cdr3_nt: TGTGCCAGCGGAAAACTAGCGGGGGGCACAGATACGCAGTATTTT; cdr3_aa: CASGKLAGGTDTQYF; d_call: TRBD2; j_call: TRBJ2-3; clone_size: NA; v_call: TRBV25-1
cdr3_nt: TGTGCAAGTCGCTTAAAGGACTTAGATACGCAGTATTTT; cdr3_aa: CASRLKDLDTQYF; d_call: NA; j_call: TRBJ2-3; clone_size: NA; v_call: TRBV12-2
cdr3_nt: TGTGCCAGCAGCCAAAAACAGGGCCTAGTGAATGAAAAACTGTTTTTT; cdr3_aa: CASSQKQGLVNEKLFF; d_call: NA; j_call: TRBJ1-4; clone_size: NA; v_call: TRBV3-1/TRBV3-2
cdr3_nt: TGTGCCACCGAGGACAGGGAAGTGAATGAGCAGTTCTTC; cdr3_aa: CATEDREVNEQFF; d_call: TRBD1; j_call: TRBJ2-1; clone_size: NA; v_call: TRBV6-5
cdr3_nt: TGTGCCAGCAGAGATACAGGGGTCACTGAAGCTTTCTTT; cdr3_aa: CASRDTGVTEAFF; d_call: TRBD1; j_call: TRBJ1-1; clone_size: NA; v_call: TRBV6-5
cdr3_nt: TGTGCCAGCTCCCCGAGGGGGGGCTGGGGCAATGAGCAGTTCTTC; cdr3_aa: CASSPRGGWGNEQFF; d_call: NA; j_call: TRBJ2-1; clone_size: NA; v_call: TRBV18
cdr3_nt: TGTGCCAGCAGTAGCCAGGGGGGCACTGAAGCTTTCTTT; cdr3_aa: CASSSQGGTEAFF; d_call: TRBD1; j_call: TRBJ1-1; clone_size: NA; v_call: TRBV6-5
cdr3_nt: TGCAGCGTTACCGAGAGTCATCTACAGTACTTC; cdr3_aa: CSVTESHLQYF; d_call: NA; j_call: TRBJ2-7; clone_size: NA; v_call: TRBV29-1
cdr3_nt: TGTGCCAGTAGTATTAGTAGCGGGGGGGCCGGGGAGCAGTTCTTC; cdr3_aa: CASSISSGGAGEQFF; d_call: TRBD2; j_call: TRBJ2-1; clone_size: NA; v_call: TRBV19
cdr3_nt: TGTGCCAGCAGTCAAGTCCAGGGGGCGGGTCAGCCCCAGCATTTT; cdr3_aa: CASSQVQGAGQPQHF; d_call: TRBD1; j_call: TRBJ1-5; clone_size: few; v_call: TRBV7-9
cdr3_nt: TGCGCCAGCAGTGAGTTCGGACTAGCGGGGTTGAACACCGGGGAGCTGTTTTTT; cdr3_aa: CASSEFGLAGLNTGELFF; d_call: TRBD2; j_call: TRBJ2-2; clone_size: NA; v_call: TRBV10-1
cdr3_nt: TGTGCCACCAGCAGAGTCGGGGGTTCATACCTTCGTAGCGGCTACACCTTC; cdr3_aa: CATSRVGGSYLRSGYTF; d_call: NA; j_call: TRBJ1-2; clone_size: NA; v_call: TRBV15
cdr3_nt: TGTGCCAGCAGTAAGCGAGGATCCGGGGAGCTGTTTTTT; cdr3_aa: CASSKRGSGELFF; d_call: NA; j_call: TRBJ2-2; clone_size: NA; v_call: TRBV12-3/TRBV12-4
cdr3_nt: TGCAGTGCTAGTGGGACGGGAAACTATGGCTACACCTTC; cdr3_aa: CSASGTGNYGYTF; d_call: NA; j_call: TRBJ1-2; clone_size: once; v_call: TRBV20-1
cdr3_nt: TGTGCCAGCAGCTTAGTATCCGGCGGGACTCAACACGGAAACACCATATATTTT; cdr3_aa: CASSLVSGGTQHGNTIYF; d_call: NA; j_call: TRBJ1-3; clone_size: NA; v_call: TRBV7-8
cdr3_nt: TGTGCCAGCAGCTTACCAGGGGGCGCGGGGAATGAGCAGTTCTTC; cdr3_aa: CASSLPGGAGNEQFF; d_call: TRBD1; j_call: TRBJ2-1; clone_size: NA; v_call: TRBV5-4
cdr3_nt: TGTGCCAGCAGCTCCGGGACTCTTACGCAGTATTTT; cdr3_aa: CASSSGTLTQYF; d_call: NA; j_call: TRBJ2-3; clone_size: once; v_call: TRBV21-1
cdr3_nt: TGTGCCAGTAGCTTGACTGGGACAGCTAACTATGGCTACACCTTC; cdr3_aa: CASSLTGTANYGYTF; d_call: TRBD1; j_call: TRBJ1-2; clone_size: NA; v_call: TRBV19
cdr3_nt: TGCGCCAGCAGCCGCCAATCACAGGGCTCGATTGGCTACACCTTC; cdr3_aa: CASSRQSQGSIGYTF; d_call: NA; j_call: TRBJ1-2; clone_size: NA; v_call: TRBV4-3
cdr3_nt: TGTGCCAGTAGTAACGGACAGGGGTCAGATACGCAGTATTTT; cdr3_aa: CASSNGQGSDTQYF; d_call: TRBD1; j_call: TRBJ2-3; clone_size: NA; v_call: TRBV19
cdr3_nt: TGTGCCAGCAGCGTAGTCGGGCAGGGGGCAGAGACCCAGTACTTC; cdr3_aa: CASSVVGQGAETQYF; d_call: TRBD1; j_call: TRBJ2-5; clone_size: once; v_call: TRBV9
cdr3_nt: TGTGCCAGCAGGGCGGGACAGGCCGGAAACACCATATATTTT; cdr3_aa: CASRAGQAGNTIYF; d_call: TRBD1; j_call: TRBJ1-3; clone_size: NA; v_call: TRBV7-2
cdr3_nt: TGTGCCACCAGTGAACCTAGCGGGGGGGCCAATGAGCAGTTCTTC; cdr3_aa: CATSEPSGGANEQFF; d_call: TRBD2; j_call: TRBJ2-1; clone_size: NA; v_call: TRBV24-1
cdr3_nt: TGTGCCAGCAGCGTAACAGGGGACAATGGCTACACCTTC; cdr3_aa: CASSVTGDNGYTF; d_call: TRBD1; j_call: TRBJ1-2; clone_size: medium-sized; v_call: TRBV9
cdr3_nt: TGTGCCAGCAGCCAAAAACAGGGGAACTATGGCTACACCTTC; cdr3_aa: CASSQKQGNYGYTF; d_call: TRBD1; j_call: TRBJ1-2; clone_size: NA; v_call: TRBV5-6
cdr3_nt: TGTGCCACTCGTTGGGGCAGCGATGAAAAACTGTTTTTT; cdr3_aa: CATRWGSDEKLFF; d_call: NA; j_call: TRBJ1-4; clone_size: few; v_call: TRBV2
cdr3_nt: TGCAGCGTTGTACAGGGGAGCTCTGGGGCCAACGTCCTGACTTTC; cdr3_aa: CSVVQGSSGANVLTF; d_call: TRBD1; j_call: TRBJ2-6; clone_size: NA; v_call: TRBV29-1
cdr3_nt: TGTGCCAGCAGCGGTCGACAGGGAGTTAATGAAAAACTGTTTTTT; cdr3_aa: CASSGRQGVNEKLFF; d_call: TRBD1; j_call: TRBJ1-4; clone_size: NA; v_call: TRBV7-2
cdr3_nt: TGTGCCAGTAGTATAGATACAGGGGTAAATGAAAAACTGTTTTTT; cdr3_aa: CASSIDTGVNEKLFF; d_call: TRBD1; j_call: TRBJ1-4; clone_size: NA; v_call: TRBV19
cdr3_nt: TGTGCCAGCAGCCAAGAACTTCCTACCTACAATGAGCAGTTCTTC; cdr3_aa: CASSQELPTYNEQFF; d_call: NA; j_call: TRBJ2-1; clone_size: NA; v_call: TRBV4-2
cdr3_nt: TGTGCCAGCAGTAGGACAGGGTATTACACTGAAGCTTTCTTT; cdr3_aa: CASSRTGYYTEAFF; d_call: TRBD1; j_call: TRBJ1-1; clone_size: few; v_call: TRBV6-5
cdr3_nt: TGTGCCTGGAGCCCGGGGACATTTGAAAAACTGTTTTTT; cdr3_aa: CAWSPGTFEKLFF; d_call: NA; j_call: TRBJ1-4; clone_size: NA; v_call: TRBV30
cdr3_nt: TGTGCCAGCAGTGATTTACTCACAGATACGCAGTATTTT; cdr3_aa: CASSDLLTDTQYF; d_call: NA; j_call: TRBJ2-3; clone_size: NA; v_call: TRBV2
cdr3_nt: TGTGCCAGTAGTATACAGGTTACGTACGAGCAGTACTTC; cdr3_aa: CASSIQVTYEQYF; d_call: NA; j_call: TRBJ2-7; clone_size: NA; v_call: TRBV19
cdr3_nt: TGTGCCATCAGTGAAGCAGGGGTGGATTCACCCCTCCACTTT; cdr3_aa: CAISEAGVDSPLHF; d_call: NA; j_call: TRBJ1-6; clone_size: NA; v_call: TRBV10-3
cdr3_nt: TGTGCCAGTAGTACCCACCCCTGGACAGGGAGCTACGAGCAGTACTTC; cdr3_aa: CASSTHPWTGSYEQYF; d_call: TRBD1; j_call: TRBJ2-7; clone_size: NA; v_call: TRBV19
cdr3_nt: TGTGCCAGCAGCCTTCGGGGCACAGATACGCAGTATTTT; cdr3_aa: CASSLRGTDTQYF; d_call: NA; j_call: TRBJ2-3; clone_size: NA; v_call: TRBV5-6
cdr3_nt: TGTGCCAGCAGCCAGACAGCCCTCGGAAACACCATATATTTT; cdr3_aa: CASSQTALGNTIYF; d_call: NA; j_call: TRBJ1-3; clone_size: NA; v_call: TRBV14